These 3 T cell receptor beta chains share one sample of origin, sequenced in a study of shared clonotypes between healthy human individuals. Clones were sequenced by immunoSEQ multiplex PCR, and TCRdb holds only the in-frame ones, with some missing. The table records fewer than 1.8 million clones, approximately 98.5% of them present only once. Sequencing input: naive CD4+ T cells sorted from blood. Documented subset: CD45RA+ positively selected. The source of these receptors is a man between 25 and 39 years old in good health.

This clone was counted once. V and J are TRBV4-1 and TRBJ2-1; 13 nucleotides agree with TRBD2. The CDR3 consists of 16 residues. Unmatched junction bases numbered 5, after V lost 4 bases and J lost 5 bases. CDR1 MGHRA and CDR2 YSYEKL come from the germline V gene. This CDR3 is CASSRGTSGEHNEQFF. The CDR3 region has the DNA TGCGCCAGCAGCCGAGGGACTAGCGGGGAACACAATGAGCAGTTCTTC.

The CDR3 region has the DNA TGTGCCAGCAGCTCGATCCCGGGACAGGTCGAGACCCAGTACTTC. Protein product: CASSSIPGQVETQYF. The gene calls are TRBV11-2 and TRBJ2-5; 8 bases are a match to TRBD1. V lost 4 bases to trimming and J lost 5 bases; unmatched junction nucleotides: 9. This CDR3 spans 15 amino acids. Germline CDR1 and CDR2: SGHAT and FQNNGV.

The rearrangement links TRBV27 to TRBJ2-7, with TRBD2 matching 16 bases. With 6 bases clipped from V and 9 bases from J, the junction kept 5 bases outside the gene matches. In germline, CDR1 is MNHEY, CDR2 SMNVEV (reference sequence). The length of the CDR3 is 14 residues. The CDR3 coding sequence is TGTGCCAGCAGGGGACTAGCGGGAGGGCCTTCGCAGTACTTC. Translation: CASRGLAGGPSQYF.